The rows below give T cell receptor beta chains drawn from one sample of a study of blood T cell repertoires in COVID-19. TCRdb's copy holds only in-frame clones and misses some; the assay was immunoSEQ multiplex PCR. The sample lists around 330,000 clones, 85% seen once, with under 2% in the top ten. The sequencing sample was made of PBMCs or T cells enriched from blood (not recorded which). The receptors shown here come from a woman in her 30s who had been exposed to COVID-19. Each CDR3 is given with its conserved first and last residue.

TRBV28,11,CASWRDYGYTF
TRBV9,18,CASSTSTWLAGGLGELFF
TRBV6-1,16,CASSVSGQGSAYEQYF
TRBV5-6,14,CASSLTGGGNTIYF
TRBV19,14,CASSIKSGRGEQYF
TRBV14,16,CASSHLPGQINYGYTF
TRBV30,14,CAWSFIQGANGYTF
TRBV28,14,CASRDAGGVEKLFF
TRBV30,16,CAWKGFGLAGVNEQFF
TRBV18,15,CASSPREQGGFGYTF
TRBV30,17,CAWRPRGTGGPNEKLFF
TRBV6-5,15,CASSFRGHSYRPQHF
TRBV23-1,18,CASSQRGTVNIHQETQYF
TRBV19,15,CASSRDSGTDYEQYF
TRBV5-1,24,CASSPLPRGQGSYSGPGRDSPLHF
TRBV15,14,CATSRDGKIETQYF
TRBV7-9,15,CASIPLRDLNYGYTF
TRBV3-1/TRBV3-2,16,CASSQGPRGGTDTQYF
TRBV11-2,17,CASSPRVAGIVGNEQFF
TRBV7-9,12,CASSPVSTEAFF
TRBV6-4,14,CASSDSAANTEAFF
TRBV11-2,12,CASSLGGTGYTF
TRBV3-1/TRBV3-2,17,CASSHPTGGEVNTEAFF
TRBV27,18,CASSLLSKLAGGSNEQFF
TRBV4-2,16,CASTPSTSGGGDTQYF
TRBV6-5,12,CASSYSGGPQHF
TRBV12-3/TRBV12-4,13,CASSGTAHQPQHF